These T cell receptor beta chains were read from a single sample in a study of blood T cells in healthy people across ages. Using its own MiXCR run on the 5' RACE reads, TCRdb lists one record per CDR3 protein. This sample has 700,000 or so distinct CDR3 sequences; 20% to 25% occur once, and the top ten carry 20% to 25%. Material for sequencing was blood. These receptors all stem from a man aged 70 or older in good health. Each CDR3 is given with its conserved first and last residue. Fields, in order: clone size, J gene, V gene, D gene, CDR3 DNA, CDR3 protein. The D gene is left open where the match is weak. Clone size appears in some rows only: once, few, many, or a class for an expanded clone.

>-|TRBJ2-7|TRBV27|-
TGTGCCAGCAGACCGAACCCGGGGTTTTCTTACGAGCAGTACTTC
CASRPNPGFSYEQYF
>-|TRBJ2-1|TRBV6-6|-
TGTGCCAGCAGGTATGACGGGAGCAGTAATGAGCAGTTCTTC
CASRYDGSSNEQFF
>once|TRBJ2-5|TRBV28|TRBD1
TGTGCCAGCAAAGAAGGGGGCCTAGAGACCCAGTACTTC
CASKEGGLETQYF
>many|TRBJ1-1|TRBV7-9|-
TGTGCCAGCAGCTCCCCTAACACTGAAGCTTTCTTT
CASSSPNTEAFF
>-|TRBJ1-5|TRBV11-2|-
TGTGCCAGCAGCTTAAGGGGGGTGGCAGATCAGCCCCAGCATTTT
CASSLRGVADQPQHF
>-|TRBJ1-2|TRBV2|TRBD1
TGTGCCAGCCAATACGACAGGGCCCATGGCTACACCTTC
CASQYDRAHGYTF
>-|TRBJ1-6|TRBV29-1|-
TGCAGCGTTGACATTAATTCACCCCTCCACTTT
CSVDINSPLHF
>few|TRBJ2-1|TRBV30|-
TGTGCCTGGGCCCTAGGGACTTACAATGAGCAGTTCTTC
CAWALGTYNEQFF
>few|TRBJ2-1|TRBV4-2|TRBD2
TGTGCCAGCAGCCAAGAAAGACGGGGGGGGCCCAATGAGCAGTTCTTC
CASSQERRGGPNEQFF
>-|TRBJ2-1|TRBV4-3|-
TGCGCCAGCAGCCAAGGGTTCGGGGTTTACAATGAGCAGTTCTTC
CASSQGFGVYNEQFF
>-|TRBJ1-2|TRBV6-1|-
TGTGCCAGCAGTCCCTCTTTCGCCCTCGGCCAAAAGAGAGGCTACACCTTC
CASSPSFALGQKRGYTF
>few|TRBJ2-5|TRBV12-3/TRBV12-4|-
TGTGCCAGCAGCCGCGAAGTAGGGACCCAGTACTTC
CASSREVGTQYF
>-|TRBJ2-5|TRBV10-3|-
TGTGCCATCAGTGGGACACAAGAGACCCAGTACTTC
CAISGTQETQYF